These 16 T cell receptor beta chains originate from one sample sequenced in a study of blood T cell repertoires in COVID-19. Libraries were prepared by immunoSEQ multiplex PCR; TCRdb keeps only in-frame clonotypes and omits some of them. Of roughly 240,000 clones in the sample, 83% were seen once. Sequencing input: PBMCs or T cells enriched from blood (not recorded which). The receptors come from a woman aged 40 to 50 who had been exposed to COVID-19.

The V and J genes are TRBV11-2 and TRBJ1-1; D not certain. Germline CDR1 is SGHAT and CDR2 is FQNNGV. The germline V and J ends were trimmed by 1 base and 3 bases, with 6 bases remaining between them. The CDR3 is 13 residues long. The CDR3 DNA sequence: TGTGCCAGCAGCTTAGTAGGAGACACTGAAGCTTTCTTT. Protein: CASSLVGDTEAFF.

This chain connects TRBV18 to TRBJ1-4; 9 bases align to TRBD1. V shed 5 bases and J 8 bases; nucleotides not matched to a gene: 3. CDR3 length: 13 amino acids. Germline CDR1 reads KGHSH; CDR2 reads LQKENI. The CDR3 loop reads CASSLGQGEKLFF. Written as DNA, the CDR3 is TGTGCCAGCTCATTAGGACAGGGGGAAAAACTGTTTTTT.

This clone has just one count. The genes are TRBV6-2 or TRBV6-3 and TRBJ2-7; D is unresolved. CDR1 and CDR2 (germline): MNHEY, SVGEGT. Trimming shortened V by 4 bases and J by 7 bases, and 14 bases separated the two germline ends. The CDR3 totals 13 residues. In nucleotides, the CDR3 is TGTGCCAGCAGTTTTCTCTCAAACATGGAGCAGTACTTC. This encodes CASSFLSNMEQYF.

The rearrangement uses TRBV5-5 and TRBJ2-3; 9 nucleotides line up with TRBD2. Trimming at V came to 4 bases and at J to 2 bases, leaving 8 bases not matched to a gene. Germline-derived CDR1 and CDR2 are SGHKS and YYEKEE (reference sequence). CDR3 length: 16 residues. CDR3: CASSRTGGGVTDTQYF. The CDR3 DNA sequence: TGTGCCAGCAGCAGGACCGGCGGGGGGGTCACAGATACGCAGTATTTT.

The V and J genes are TRBV7-6 and TRBJ2-5, with a possible D match to TRBD2 (7 bases). The CDR3 totals 14 residues. V lost 5 bases, J lost 4 bases, and 14 bases lay in between. Germline lookup yields CDR1 SGHVS and CDR2 FNYEAQ. The DNA of the CDR3 is TGTGCCAGCAGCCCCCGGGCGGGGGCAGAGACCCAGTACTTC. Its translation: CASSPRAGAETQYF.

This clone came up a few times. The gene calls are TRBV29-1 and TRBJ2-7, with D perhaps TRBD2 (5 bases). The CDR3 contains 14 residues. V lost 6 bases to trimming and J lost 3 bases, with 18 bases between them. Germline CDR1 SQVTM, CDR2 ANQGSEA. This chain's CDR3 is CSVSRGREGYEQYF. The CDR3 nucleotides read TGCAGCGTCTCCCGGGGTAGGGAAGGCTACGAGCAGTACTTC.

The rearrangement links TRBV4-3 to TRBJ2-2; D remains ambiguous. The V gene lost 1 base and the J gene lost 5 bases, with 14 bases spanning the gap. CDR3 length: 16 amino acids. CDR1 LGHNA and CDR2 YSLEER come from the germline V gene. The CDR3 loop reads CASSQVVRVGTGELFF. In DNA, the CDR3 is TGCGCCAGCAGCCAAGTCGTCCGCGTCGGGACCGGGGAGCTGTTTTTT.

The V and J genes are TRBV4-1 and TRBJ2-5; TRBD2 is a possible D gene (6 bases). CDR3 size: 13 residues. The V gene lost 1 base and the J gene lost 7 bases, with 10 bases spanning the gap. The V gene's germline CDR1 is MGHRA and CDR2 YSYEKL. CDR3 sequence: CASSQGGGATQYF. As DNA, the CDR3 is TGCGCCAGCAGCCAAGGGGGAGGAGCGACCCAGTACTTC.

DNA of the CDR3: TGTGCCAGCAGTACAGTAATCACCGGGGAGCTGTTTTTT. It translates to CASSTVITGELFF. The J gene is TRBJ2-2, the V gene TRBV6-5; no definite D call. The CDR3 sequence is 13 residues long. V lost 5 bases, J lost 4 bases, and 8 bases lay in between. Germline loops: CDR1 MNHEY, CDR2 SVGAGI.

The CDR3 bases are TGTGCCTGGAGTTATGGGGGGGATTATGGCTACACCTTC. Translated: CAWSYGGDYGYTF. This chain connects TRBV30 to TRBJ1-2; possibly TRBD1 for D (5 bases). V was pared by 2 bases and J by 5 bases, with 12 bases between. There are 13 residues in the CDR3. Germline CDR1 is GTSNPN and CDR2 is SVGIG (reference sequence).

The table lists this clone with a count of one. The rearrangement joins TRBV4-1 to TRBJ1-5; 10 bases map to TRBD1. Trimming took 1 base from V and 6 from J; bases not matched to a gene: 6. The CDR3 consists of 16 residues. The V gene's germline CDR1 is MGHRA and CDR2 YSYEKL. CDR3 sequence: CASSQVAGQGSQPQHF. DNA for the CDR3: TGCGCCAGCAGCCAAGTTGCGGGACAGGGGAGTCAGCCCCAGCATTTT.

The DNA for the CDR3 is TGTGCCACCCGGGGCGGGGGGCGCGGTTATGGCTACACCTTC. As protein: CATRGGGRGYGYTF. The chain employs TRBV10-3 and TRBJ1-2; D perhaps matches TRBD1 (6 bases). The V end lost 10 bases, the J end lost 5 bases, and 20 bases lay between the germline ends. There are 14 residues in the CDR3. Germline V gene data show CDR1 as ENHRY and CDR2 as SYGVKD.

The genes are TRBV2 and TRBJ1-4; D is unresolved. The V end lost 6 bases, the J end lost 8 bases, and 7 bases lay between the germline ends. The CDR3 loop spans 11 amino acids. Germline loops: CDR1 SNHLY, CDR2 FYNNEI. This chain's CDR3 is CASSLGEKLFF. CDR3 sequence (DNA): TGTGCCAGCAGCCTCGGGGAAAAACTGTTTTTT. The full variable domain, with the rest looked up from reference TRBV2 and TRBJ1-4, is EPEVTQTPSHQVTQMGQEVILRCVPISNHLYFYWYRQILGQKVEFLVSFYNNEISEKSEIFDDQFSVERPDGSNFTLKIRSTKLEDSAMYFCASSLGEKLFFGSGTQLSVL.

This clone was found once. This chain's CDR3 is CASSQVEEYGYTF. In DNA form, the CDR3 reads TGTGCCAGCAGCCAAGTGGAGGAGTATGGCTACACCTTC. V and J are TRBV3-1 (or the pseudogene TRBV3-2) and TRBJ1-2; D is uncertain. This CDR3 is built from 13 residues. CDR1 and CDR2 from the germline V gene are LGHDT and YNNKEL (reference sequence). Trimming stripped 1 base from V and 5 bases from J, with 8 bases between.

This clone was detected only a few times. The chain links TRBV7-3 to TRBJ2-2; TRBD1 is a possible D gene (6 bases). Germline V lookup: CDR1 SGHTA, CDR2 FQGTGA. This CDR3 comprises 16 residues. V lost 1 base, J lost 6 bases, and 15 bases lay in between. The CDR3 here is CASSLMAGVEAGELFF. The CDR3 nucleotides are TGTGCCAGCAGCTTAATGGCAGGGGTGGAAGCCGGGGAGCTGTTTTTT. Full variable domain (outside the CDR3, taken from reference TRBV7-3 and TRBJ2-2): GAGVSQTPSNKVTEKGKYVELRCDPISGHTALYWYRQSLGQGPEFLIYFQGTGAADDSGLPNDRFFAVRPEGSVSTLKIQRTERGDSAVYLCASSLMAGVEAGELFFGEGSRLTVL.

The gene calls are TRBV7-3 and TRBJ2-1; D unresolved. This CDR3 region has 12 residues. Germline V gene sequence: CDR1 SGHTA, CDR2 FQGTGA. Trimming pared 4 bases from V and 7 bases from J, leaving 8 bases between. The CDR3 DNA reads as TGTGCCAGCAGCTCAGGAAGGAATGAGCAGTTCTTC. As protein: CASSSGRNEQFF. Using reference TRBV7-3 and TRBJ2-1 for the parts outside the CDR3, the full variable domain is GAGVSQTPSNKVTEKGKYVELRCDPISGHTALYWYRQSLGQGPEFLIYFQGTGAADDSGLPNDRFFAVRPEGSVSTLKIQRTERGDSAVYLCASSSGRNEQFFGPGTRLTVL.